This T cell receptor (beta chain) was recorded in a study of TIL therapy for anti-PD-1-resistant metastatic lung cancer. Indicated time point: pre-treatment sample, taken before nivolumab and TIL therapy. The immunoSEQ assay was v3. Data came from immunoSEQ multiplex PCR; TCRdb stores just in-frame clones and leaves some out. The table lists 50,000 to 65,000 clones, 80% to 90% of them singletons. There are 15 residues in the CDR3. Germline V CDR1 and CDR2: SGHRS, YFSETQ. V was shortened by 0 bases and J by 1 base, with 10 bases between the two germline ends. The sequence came from a person aged 25-80 years with non-small cell lung cancer. Material: blood, obtained at baseline. The rearrangement joins TRBV5-1 to TRBJ2-5, with D unclear. The CDR3 sequence is CASSLAQGIQETQYF. The DNA for the CDR3 is TGCGCCAGCAGCTTGGCCCAAGGGATCCAAGAGACCCAGTACTTC.